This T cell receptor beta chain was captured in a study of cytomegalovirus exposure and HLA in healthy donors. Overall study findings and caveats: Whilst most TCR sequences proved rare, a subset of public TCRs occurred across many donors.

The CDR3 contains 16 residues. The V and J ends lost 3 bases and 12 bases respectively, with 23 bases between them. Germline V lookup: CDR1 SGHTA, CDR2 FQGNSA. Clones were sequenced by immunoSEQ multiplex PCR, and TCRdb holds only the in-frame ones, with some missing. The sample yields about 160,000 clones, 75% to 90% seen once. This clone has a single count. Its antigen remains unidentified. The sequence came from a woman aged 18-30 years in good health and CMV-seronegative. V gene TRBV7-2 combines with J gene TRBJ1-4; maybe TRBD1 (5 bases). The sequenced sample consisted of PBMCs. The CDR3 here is CASSFIVRGGVGELFF. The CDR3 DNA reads TGTGCCAGCAGCTTTATCGTTCGGGGGGGAGTAGGTGAACTGTTTTTT.